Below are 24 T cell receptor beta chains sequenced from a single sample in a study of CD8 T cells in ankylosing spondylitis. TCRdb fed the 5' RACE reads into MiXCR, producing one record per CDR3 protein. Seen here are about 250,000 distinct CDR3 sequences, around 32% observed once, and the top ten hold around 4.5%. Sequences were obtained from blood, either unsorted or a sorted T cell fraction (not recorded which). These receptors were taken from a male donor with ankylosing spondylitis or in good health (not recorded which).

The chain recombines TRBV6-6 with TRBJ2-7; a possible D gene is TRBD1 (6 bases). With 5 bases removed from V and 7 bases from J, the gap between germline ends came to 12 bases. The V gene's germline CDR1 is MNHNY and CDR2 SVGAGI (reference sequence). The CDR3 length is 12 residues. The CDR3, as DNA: TGTGCCAGCAGTCCCCAGGGGCAGGAGCAGTACTTC. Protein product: CASSPQGQEQYF.

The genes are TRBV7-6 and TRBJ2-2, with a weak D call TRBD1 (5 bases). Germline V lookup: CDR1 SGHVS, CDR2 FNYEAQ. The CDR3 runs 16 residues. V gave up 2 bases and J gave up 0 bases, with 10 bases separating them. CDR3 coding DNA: TGTGCCAGCAGCTTACAGGGCAAGACGAACACCGGGGAGCTGTTTTTT. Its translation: CASSLQGKTNTGELFF.

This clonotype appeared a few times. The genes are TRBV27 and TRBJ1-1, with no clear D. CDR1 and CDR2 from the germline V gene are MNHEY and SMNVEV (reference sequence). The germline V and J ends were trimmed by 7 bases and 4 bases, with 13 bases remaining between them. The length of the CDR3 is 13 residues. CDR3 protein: CASTDSGSTEAFF. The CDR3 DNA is TGTGCCAGCACCGACTCGGGTAGCACTGAAGCTTTCTTT.

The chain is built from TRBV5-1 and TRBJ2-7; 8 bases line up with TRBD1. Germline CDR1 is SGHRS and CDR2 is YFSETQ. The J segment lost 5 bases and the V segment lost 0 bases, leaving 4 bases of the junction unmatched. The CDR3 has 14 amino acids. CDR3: CASSLGQGADEQYF. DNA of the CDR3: TGCGCCAGCAGCTTGGGTCAGGGGGCGGACGAGCAGTACTTC.

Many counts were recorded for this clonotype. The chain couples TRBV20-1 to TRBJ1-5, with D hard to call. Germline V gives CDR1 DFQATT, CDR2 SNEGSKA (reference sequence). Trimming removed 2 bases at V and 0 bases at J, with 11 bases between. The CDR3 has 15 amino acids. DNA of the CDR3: TGCAGTGCTAGAAAGCTAGGGAATAGCAATCAGCCCCAGCATTTT. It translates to CSARKLGNSNQPQHF.

CDR3 DNA sequence: TGTGCCACCAGTGACCGCAATGAGCAGTTCTTC. Its protein product is CATSDRNEQFF. This chain uses TRBV24-1 with TRBJ2-1; D call uncertain. The germline gives CDR1 KGHDR, CDR2 SFDVKD. The CDR3 contains 11 residues. Trimming pared 4 bases from V and 6 bases from J, leaving 3 bases between.

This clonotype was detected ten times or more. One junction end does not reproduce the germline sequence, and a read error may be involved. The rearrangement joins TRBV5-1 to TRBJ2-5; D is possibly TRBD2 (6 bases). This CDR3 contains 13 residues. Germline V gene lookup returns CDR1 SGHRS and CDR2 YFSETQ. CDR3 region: CASSLGGEETQYF. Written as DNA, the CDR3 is TGTGCCAGCAGCTTAGGCGGGGAAGAGACCCAGTACTTC.

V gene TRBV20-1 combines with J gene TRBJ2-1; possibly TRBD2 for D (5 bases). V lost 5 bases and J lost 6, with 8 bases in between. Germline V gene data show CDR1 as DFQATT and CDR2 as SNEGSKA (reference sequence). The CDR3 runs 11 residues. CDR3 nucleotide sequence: TGCAGTGCTGGGGAGCCCAATGAGCAGTTCTTC. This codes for CSAGEPNEQFF.

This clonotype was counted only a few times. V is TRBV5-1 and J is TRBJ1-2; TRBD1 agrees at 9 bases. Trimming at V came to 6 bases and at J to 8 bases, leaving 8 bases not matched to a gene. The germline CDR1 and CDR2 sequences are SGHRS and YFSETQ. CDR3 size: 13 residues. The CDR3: CASTGTGFEGYTF. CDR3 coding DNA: TGCGCCAGCACCGGGACAGGGTTCGAGGGCTACACCTTC.

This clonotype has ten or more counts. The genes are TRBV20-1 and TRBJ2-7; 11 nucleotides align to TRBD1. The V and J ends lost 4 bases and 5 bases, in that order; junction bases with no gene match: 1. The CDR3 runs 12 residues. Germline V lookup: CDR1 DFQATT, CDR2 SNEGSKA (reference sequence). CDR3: CSAMDRGHEQYF. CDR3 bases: TGCAGTGCTATGGACAGGGGGCACGAGCAGTACTTC.

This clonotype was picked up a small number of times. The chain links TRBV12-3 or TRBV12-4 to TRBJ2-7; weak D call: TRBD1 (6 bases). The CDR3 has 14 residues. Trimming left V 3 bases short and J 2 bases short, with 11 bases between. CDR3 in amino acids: CASSFLQGTYEQYF. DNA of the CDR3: TGTGCCAGCAGTTTCTTGCAGGGGACCTACGAGCAGTACTTC.

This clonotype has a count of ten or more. CDR3 bases: TGCAGTGCTAGGGACAGGGCCGCCTACGAGCAGTACTTC. It yields the protein CSARDRAAYEQYF. The V call is TRBV20-1, the J call TRBJ2-7; 8 nucleotides match TRBD1. Germline values: CDR1 DFQATT, CDR2 SNEGSKA (reference sequence). J gave up 2 bases and V 3 bases, and 3 bases lay outside the gene matches. This CDR3 is built from 13 residues.

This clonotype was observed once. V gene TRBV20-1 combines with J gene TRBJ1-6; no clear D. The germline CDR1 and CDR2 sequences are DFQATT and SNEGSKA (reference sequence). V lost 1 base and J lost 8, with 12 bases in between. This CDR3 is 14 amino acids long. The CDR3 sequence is CSARVSGLDSPLHF. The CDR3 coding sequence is TGCAGTGCTAGAGTTTCGGGGTTGGATTCACCCCTCCACTTT.

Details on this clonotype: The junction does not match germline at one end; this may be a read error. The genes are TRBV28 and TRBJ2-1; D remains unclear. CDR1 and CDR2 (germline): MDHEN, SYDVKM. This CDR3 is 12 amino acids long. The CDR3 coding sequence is TGTGCCAGCAGTACCGACCCTGGTTCACCCGACTTC. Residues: CASSTDPGSPDF.

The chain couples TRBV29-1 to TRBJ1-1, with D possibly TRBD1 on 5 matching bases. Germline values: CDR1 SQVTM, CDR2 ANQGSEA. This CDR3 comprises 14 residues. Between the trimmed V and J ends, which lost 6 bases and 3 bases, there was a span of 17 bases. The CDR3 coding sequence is TGCAGCGTCCCGACCCAAGGGACGTACACTGAAGCTTTCTTT. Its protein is CSVPTQGTYTEAFF.

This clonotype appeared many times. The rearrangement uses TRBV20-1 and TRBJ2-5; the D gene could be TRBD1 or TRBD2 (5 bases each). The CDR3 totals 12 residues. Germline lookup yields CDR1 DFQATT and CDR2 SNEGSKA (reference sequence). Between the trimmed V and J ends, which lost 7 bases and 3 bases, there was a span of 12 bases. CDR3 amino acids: CSGGNGKETQYF. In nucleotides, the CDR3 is TGCAGTGGGGGGAACGGGAAAGAGACCCAGTACTTC.

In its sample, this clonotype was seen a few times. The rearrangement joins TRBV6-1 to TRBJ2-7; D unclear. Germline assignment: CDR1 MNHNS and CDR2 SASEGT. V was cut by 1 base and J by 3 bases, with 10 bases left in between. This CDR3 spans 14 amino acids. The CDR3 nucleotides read TGTGCCAGCAGTGAAGGCGTAGGAGTCTACGAGCAGTACTTC. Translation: CASSEGVGVYEQYF.

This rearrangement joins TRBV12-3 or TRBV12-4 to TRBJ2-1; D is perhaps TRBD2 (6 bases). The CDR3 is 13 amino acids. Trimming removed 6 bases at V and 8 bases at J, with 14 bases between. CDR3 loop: CASRDRPGDEQFF. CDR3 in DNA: TGTGCCAGCAGGGATAGACCGGGGGATGAGCAGTTCTTC.

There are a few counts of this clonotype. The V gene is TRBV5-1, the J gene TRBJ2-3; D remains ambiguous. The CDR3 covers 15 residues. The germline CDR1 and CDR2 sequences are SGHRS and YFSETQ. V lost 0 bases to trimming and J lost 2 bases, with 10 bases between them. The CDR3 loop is CASSLADQNTDTQYF. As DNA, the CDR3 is TGCGCCAGCAGCTTGGCCGACCAAAACACAGATACGCAGTATTTT.

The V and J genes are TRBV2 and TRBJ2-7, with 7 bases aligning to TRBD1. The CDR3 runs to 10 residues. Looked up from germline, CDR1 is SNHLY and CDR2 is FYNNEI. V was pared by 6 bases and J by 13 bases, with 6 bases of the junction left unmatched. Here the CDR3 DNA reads TGTGCCAGCAGAGGACAGGCTGCTTACTTC. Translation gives CASRGQAAYF.

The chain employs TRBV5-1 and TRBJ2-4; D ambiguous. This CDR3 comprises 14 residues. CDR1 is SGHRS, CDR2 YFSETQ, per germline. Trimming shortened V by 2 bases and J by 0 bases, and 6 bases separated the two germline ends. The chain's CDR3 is CASSFSVAKNIQYF. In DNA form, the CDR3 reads TGCGCCAGCAGCTTTTCAGTAGCCAAAAACATTCAGTACTTC.

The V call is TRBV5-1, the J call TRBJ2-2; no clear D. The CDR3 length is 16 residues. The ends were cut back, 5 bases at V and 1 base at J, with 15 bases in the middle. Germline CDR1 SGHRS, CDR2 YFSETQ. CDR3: CASSPAAVRNTGELFF. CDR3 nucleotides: TGCGCCAGCAGTCCGGCCGCTGTCCGGAACACCGGGGAGCTGTTTTTT.

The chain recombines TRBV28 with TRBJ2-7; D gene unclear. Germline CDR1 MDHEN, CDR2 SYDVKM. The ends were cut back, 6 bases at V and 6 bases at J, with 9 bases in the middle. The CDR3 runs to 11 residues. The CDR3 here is CASSLRTEQYF. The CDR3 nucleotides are TGTGCCAGCAGCCTCAGGACCGAGCAGTACTTC.

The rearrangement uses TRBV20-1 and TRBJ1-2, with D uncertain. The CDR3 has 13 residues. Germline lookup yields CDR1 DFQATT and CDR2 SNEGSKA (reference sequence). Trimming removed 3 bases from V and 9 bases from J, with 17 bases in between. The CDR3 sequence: CSARVPGDVCYTF. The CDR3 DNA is TGCAGTGCTAGGGTACCGGGAGATGTTTGCTACACCTTC.